These 23 T cell receptor beta chains were all obtained from the same sample, sequenced in a study of T-cell memory formation after mild COVID-19. Via MiXCR, TCRdb re-called the 5' RACE reads, giving one row per CDR3 protein. The sample includes around 300,000 distinct CDR3 sequences, under 8.5% of them seen just once. The sequencing sample was made of PBMCs or a T cell subset sorted from them (not recorded which). These receptors came from a man between 18 and 29 years old who had mild COVID-19 (a few samples of this study predate the infection). Cell type and time point are not known.

The rearrangement joins TRBV7-2 to TRBJ2-5, with 9 bases matching TRBD2. J was trimmed by 7 bases and V by 5 bases; bases with no gene match: 8. This CDR3 comprises 14 residues. The germline CDR1 and CDR2 sequences are SGHTA and FQGNSA. The CDR3 protein is CASSPPAGGGTQYF. CDR3 in DNA: TGTGCCAGCAGCCCTCCCGCGGGGGGGGGGACCCAGTACTTC.

This clonotype was recorded a few times. The chain joins TRBV5-1 to TRBJ1-1; 8 nucleotides line up with TRBD1. V gave up 4 bases and J gave up 7 bases; unmatched junction bases: 0. In germline, CDR1 is SGHRS, CDR2 YFSETQ. CDR3 length: 11 residues. The CDR3: CASSGTGEAFF. CDR3 in DNA: TGCGCCAGCAGCGGGACAGGTGAAGCTTTCTTT.

This clonotype was found a few times. The J gene is TRBJ2-3, the V gene TRBV12-3 or TRBV12-4; D call uncertain. The CDR3 runs to 14 residues. V dropped 3 bases and J dropped 1 base, with 8 bases sitting between them. CDR3 residues: CASSFGSGTDTQYF. The CDR3 DNA follows: TGTGCCAGCAGTTTCGGTTCGGGCACAGATACGCAGTATTTT.

In this sample, this clonotype turned up a few times. The chain combines TRBV9 with TRBJ1-3, with 8 bases aligning to TRBD1. V lost 4 bases, J lost 1 base, and 10 bases stayed unmatched. CDR1 is SGDLS, CDR2 YYNGEE, per germline. CDR3 length: 17 amino acids. The CDR3 is CASSPRTGRSSGNTIYF. CDR3 DNA: TGTGCCAGCAGCCCTCGGACAGGGAGATCTTCTGGAAACACCATATATTTT. The variable domain in full, with the rest retrieved from reference TRBV9 and TRBJ1-3, is DSGVTQTPKHLITATGQRVTLRCSPRSGDLSVYWYQQSLDQGLQFLIQYYNGEERAKGNILERFSAQQFPDLHSELNLSSLELGDSALYFCASSPRTGRSSGNTIYFGEGSWLTVV.

This clonotype turned up a few times. The rearrangement uses TRBV7-6 and TRBJ2-5; D possibly corresponds to TRBD1 (6 bases). Germline V CDR1 and CDR2: SGHVS, FNYEAQ. This CDR3 has 12 amino acids. The V gene lost 5 bases and the J gene lost 9 bases, with 13 bases spanning the gap. The CDR3 nucleotides read TGTGCCAGCAGCGAAACAGGGAAGGCCCAGTACTTC. Its protein is CASSETGKAQYF. Full variable domain (remainder filled in from reference TRBV7-6 and TRBJ2-5): GAGVSQSPRYKVTKRGQDVALRCDPISGHVSLYWYRQALGQGPEFLTYFNYEAQQDKSGLPNDRFSAERPEGSISTLTIQRTEQRDSAMYRCASSETGKAQYFGPGTRLLVL.

The CDR3 DNA is TGCGCCAGCAGCGGAAGGGGGACAGCTAACTATGGCTACACCTTC. It yields the protein CASSGRGTANYGYTF. The genes are TRBV4-1 and TRBJ1-2; TRBD1 matches at 7 bases. With 5 bases clipped from V and 0 bases from J, the junction kept 6 bases outside the gene matches. This CDR3 spans 15 amino acids. Per the germline V gene, CDR1 is MGHRA and CDR2 is YSYEKL.

CDR3: CASSESAGPNQPQHF. In DNA form, the CDR3 reads TGTGCCAGCAGTGAATCGGCAGGGCCAAATCAGCCCCAGCATTTT. The chain joins TRBV25-1 to TRBJ1-5, with D perhaps matching TRBD1 (5 bases). This CDR3 has 15 amino acids. Germline CDR1 and CDR2: MGHDK and SYGVNS. The V and J ends lost 1 base and 4 bases respectively, with 11 bases between them.

This clonotype appeared a few times. The chain joins TRBV5-1 to TRBJ2-7; D possibly corresponds to TRBD2 (6 bases). V was cut by 4 bases and J by 5 bases, with 16 bases left in between. Germline V gene data show CDR1 as SGHRS and CDR2 as YFSETQ. This CDR3 comprises 14 residues. For the CDR3, the DNA is TGCGCCAGCAGCCCTAATCGGGGGTTCAACGAGCAGTACTTC. Its translation is CASSPNRGFNEQYF.

V usage is TRBV18 and J usage is TRBJ1-4; D unclear. The germline CDR1 and CDR2 sequences are KGHSH and LQKENI. V was trimmed by 1 base and J by 0 bases, leaving 9 bases between them. There are 16 residues in the CDR3. The CDR3 DNA reads TGTGCCAGCTCACCACGGCAGATCGCAACTAATGAAAAACTGTTTTTT. Protein sequence: CASSPRQIATNEKLFF.

The CDR3, as DNA: TGTGCCAGCAGCTTAATGGGAGGAGAAGACGCTTTCTTT. Protein sequence: CASSLMGGEDAFF. This chain joins TRBV11-2 and TRBJ1-1; D unclear. V lost 2 bases to trimming and J lost 11 bases, with 15 bases between them. The V gene's germline CDR1 is SGHAT and CDR2 FQNNGV. The CDR3 covers 13 residues.

In this sample, this clonotype turned up many times. The V call is TRBV27, the J call TRBJ1-2; the D gene is possibly TRBD1 (6 bases). Germline lookup yields CDR1 MNHEY and CDR2 SMNVEV (reference sequence). The CDR3 consists of 14 residues. V lost 4 bases to trimming and J lost 0 bases, with 9 bases between them. CDR3 region: CASSSWTANYGYTF. In DNA form, the CDR3 reads TGTGCCAGCAGTTCCTGGACAGCTAACTATGGCTACACCTTC.

This clonotype has just a few counts. This chain joins TRBV5-1 and TRBJ2-5; 10 bases are shared with TRBD2. In germline, CDR1 is SGHRS, CDR2 YFSETQ. The CDR3 sequence is 16 residues long. J lost 5 bases, V lost 0 bases, and 7 bases had no gene match. The CDR3 is CASSLEPAGGPETQYF. CDR3 nucleotide sequence: TGCGCCAGCAGCTTGGAACCAGCGGGGGGGCCGGAGACCCAGTACTTC.

This clonotype was recorded a few times. V is TRBV11-2 and J is TRBJ2-5, with a tentative D call TRBD1 (6 bases). Trimming removed 5 bases at V and 5 bases at J, with 15 bases between. Germline V gene data show CDR1 as SGHAT and CDR2 as FQNNGV. The CDR3 length is 14 residues. The CDR3 bases are TGTGCCAGCAGCACTACAGGGCAGGGGGAGACCCAGTACTTC. Protein: CASSTTGQGETQYF.

The chain is built from TRBV30 and TRBJ1-2; 7 bases map to TRBD1. CDR3 size: 12 residues. V shed 6 bases and J 8 bases; nucleotides not matched to a gene: 9. Germline loops: CDR1 GTSNPN, CDR2 SVGIG (reference sequence). Here the CDR3 reads CACPDRAGGYTF. CDR3 nucleotides: TGTGCCTGCCCCGACAGGGCAGGAGGCTACACCTTC.

This clonotype was seen ten or more times. The chain recombines TRBV2 with TRBJ2-1, with D possibly TRBD1 on 6 matching bases. Per germline, CDR1 SNHLY and CDR2 FYNNEI. This CDR3 contains 14 residues. Trimming pared 5 bases from V and 7 bases from J, leaving 15 bases between. CDR3 protein: CASSPWGRGNEQFF. DNA of the CDR3: TGTGCCAGCAGTCCTTGGGGCAGGGGAAATGAGCAGTTCTTC.

This clonotype turned up a few times. J is TRBJ2-6 and V is TRBV6-2 or TRBV6-3; D may match TRBD1 or TRBD2 (6 bases each). Germline CDR1 MNHEY, CDR2 SVGEGT. The CDR3 totals 17 residues. Deletions cut 7 bases from V and 0 bases from J, with 16 bases between. CDR3 loop: CASNRPGGYSGANVLTF. CDR3 DNA: TGTGCCAGCAACCGCCCCGGGGGCTACTCTGGGGCCAACGTCCTGACTTTC.

A few counts support this clonotype. The J gene is TRBJ1-2, the V gene TRBV5-6; unclear D gene. V shed 4 bases and J shed 8 bases, with 21 bases lying between them. This CDR3 has 15 residues. Germline lookup yields CDR1 SGHDT and CDR2 YYEEEE. The CDR3 is CASSATVQPAGGYTF. The CDR3 DNA sequence: TGTGCCAGCAGCGCCACGGTACAGCCTGCCGGGGGCTACACCTTC. The entire variable domain, with the rest obtained from reference TRBV5-6 and TRBJ1-2, is as follows: DAGVTQSPTHLIKTRGQQVTLRCSPKSGHDTVSWYQQALGQGPQFIFQYYEEEERQRGNFPDRFSGHQFPNYSSELNVNALLLGDSALYLCASSATVQPAGGYTFGSGTRLTVV.

This clonotype was seen only a few times. V gene TRBV6-5 combines with J gene TRBJ2-1, with 12 positions matching TRBD2. Germline V gene sequence: CDR1 MNHEY, CDR2 SVGAGI. The V segment lost 2 bases and the J segment 7 bases; nucleotides outside the gene matches: 6. This CDR3 spans 16 amino acids. CDR3 DNA: TGTGCCAGCAGTTACAGCCTAGCGGGGGGGGTGAATGAGCAGTTCTTC. As protein: CASSYSLAGGVNEQFF.

The V gene is TRBV7-2, the J gene TRBJ2-1, with D tentatively TRBD1 (6 bases). The CDR3 extends over 13 amino acids. V lost 5 bases and J lost 6, with 11 bases in between. In germline, CDR1 is SGHTA, CDR2 FQGNSA. The CDR3 is CASSTQGSNEQFF. The CDR3 nucleotides read TGTGCCAGCAGCACACAGGGTTCCAATGAGCAGTTCTTC.

This clonotype was seen only a few times. The gene calls are TRBV20-1 and TRBJ1-2; D might be TRBD1 (6 bases). V shed 6 bases and J shed 8 bases, with 19 bases lying between them. Germline V gene data show CDR1 as DFQATT and CDR2 as SNEGSKA (reference sequence). CDR3 size: 13 residues. This CDR3 reads CSAVQLDRNGYTF. The CDR3 region has the DNA TGCAGTGCCGTCCAGCTCGACAGGAACGGCTACACCTTC.

In this sample, this clonotype turned up many times. This sequence joins TRBV2 and TRBJ1-6, with D possibly being TRBD1 (5 bases). Trimming cost V 6 bases and J 7 bases, with 13 bases left between them. Germline CDR1 reads SNHLY; CDR2 reads FYNNEI. The CDR3 is 14 residues long. CDR3 nucleotide sequence: TGTGCCAGCAGACGGGGCTTTGGGAATTCACCCCTCCACTTT. Translating gives CASRRGFGNSPLHF.

This clonotype turned up a few times. The chain uses TRBV6-5 and TRBJ1-1; no definite D call. The V end lost 0 bases, the J end lost 0 bases, and 14 bases lay between the germline ends. The CDR3 is 17 amino acids. Germline values: CDR1 MNHEY, CDR2 SVGAGI. The CDR3 is CASSYSSGRTLNTEAFF. CDR3 in DNA: TGTGCCAGCAGTTACTCGAGTGGCCGGACCCTGAACACTGAAGCTTTCTTT.

This clonotype appeared a few times. This chain links TRBV29-1 with TRBJ1-5; possible D gene TRBD1, 5 bases. V was shortened by 7 bases and J by 5 bases, with 15 bases between the two germline ends. Germline CDR1 and CDR2: SQVTM and ANQGSEA. The CDR3 has 13 amino acids. As DNA, the CDR3 is TGCAGCGGGGCTTCGGGACCGGATCAGCCCCAGCATTTT. Protein sequence: CSGASGPDQPQHF. The entire variable domain, with the rest obtained from reference TRBV29-1 and TRBJ1-5, is as follows: SAVISQKPSRDICQRGTSLTIQCQVDSQVTMMFWYRQQPGQSLTLIATANQGSEATYESGFVIDKFPISRPNLTFSTLTVSNMSPEDSSIYLCSGASGPDQPQHFGDGTRLSIL.